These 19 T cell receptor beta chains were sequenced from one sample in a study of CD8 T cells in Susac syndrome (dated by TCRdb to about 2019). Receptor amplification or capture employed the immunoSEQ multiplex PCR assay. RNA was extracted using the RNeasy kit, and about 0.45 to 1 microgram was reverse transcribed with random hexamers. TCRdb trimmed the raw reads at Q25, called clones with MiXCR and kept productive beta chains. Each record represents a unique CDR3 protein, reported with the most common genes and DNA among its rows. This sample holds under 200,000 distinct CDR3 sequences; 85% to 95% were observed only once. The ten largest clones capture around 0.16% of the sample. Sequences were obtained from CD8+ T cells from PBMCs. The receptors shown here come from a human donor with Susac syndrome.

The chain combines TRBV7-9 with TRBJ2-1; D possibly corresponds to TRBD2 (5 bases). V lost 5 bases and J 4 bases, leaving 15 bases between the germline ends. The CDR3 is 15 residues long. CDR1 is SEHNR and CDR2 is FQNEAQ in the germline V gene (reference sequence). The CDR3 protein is CASSAPSRGYNEQFF. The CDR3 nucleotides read TGTGCCAGCAGCGCTCCCTCCCGGGGTTACAATGAGCAGTTCTTC.

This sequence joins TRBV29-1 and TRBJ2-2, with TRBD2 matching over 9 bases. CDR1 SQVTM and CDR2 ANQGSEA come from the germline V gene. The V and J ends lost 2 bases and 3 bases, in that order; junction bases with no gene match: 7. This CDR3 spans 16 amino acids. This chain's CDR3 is CSVEIAGVIDTGELFF. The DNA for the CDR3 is TGCAGCGTTGAAATAGCGGGGGTGATTGACACCGGGGAGCTGTTTTTT.

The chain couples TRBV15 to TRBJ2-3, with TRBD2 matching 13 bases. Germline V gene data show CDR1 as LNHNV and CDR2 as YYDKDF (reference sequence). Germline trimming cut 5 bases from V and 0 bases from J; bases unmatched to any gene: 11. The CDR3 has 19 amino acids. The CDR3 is CATSGLGTSGETSTDTQYF. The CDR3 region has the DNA TGTGCCACCAGCGGACTCGGGACTAGCGGGGAGACTAGCACAGATACGCAGTATTTT. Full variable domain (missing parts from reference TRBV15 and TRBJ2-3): DAMVIQNPRYQVTQFGKPVTLSCSQTLNHNVMYWYQQKSSQAPKLLFHYYDKDFNNEADTPDNFQSRRPNTSFCFLDIRSPGLGDTAMYLCATSGLGTSGETSTDTQYFGPGTRLTVL.

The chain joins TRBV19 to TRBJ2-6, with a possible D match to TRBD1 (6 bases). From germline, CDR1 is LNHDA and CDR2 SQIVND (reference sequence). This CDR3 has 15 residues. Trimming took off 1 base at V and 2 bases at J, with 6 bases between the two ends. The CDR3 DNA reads TGTGCCAGTAGTATAGGGACAGCTGGGGCCAACGTCCTGACTTTC. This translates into CASSIGTAGANVLTF.

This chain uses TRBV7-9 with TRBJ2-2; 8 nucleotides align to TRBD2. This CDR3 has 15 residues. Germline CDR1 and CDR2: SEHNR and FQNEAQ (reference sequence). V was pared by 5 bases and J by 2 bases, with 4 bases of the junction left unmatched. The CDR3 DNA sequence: TGTGCCAGCAGCCCGACTAGCGAAAACACCGGGGAGCTGTTTTTT. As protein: CASSPTSENTGELFF. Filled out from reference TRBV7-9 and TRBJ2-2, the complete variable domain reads DTGVSQNPRHKITKRGQNVTFRCDPISEHNRLYWYRQTLGQGPEFLTYFQNEAQLEKSRLLSDRFSAERPKGSFSTLEIQRTEQGDSAMYLCASSPTSENTGELFFGEGSRLTVL.

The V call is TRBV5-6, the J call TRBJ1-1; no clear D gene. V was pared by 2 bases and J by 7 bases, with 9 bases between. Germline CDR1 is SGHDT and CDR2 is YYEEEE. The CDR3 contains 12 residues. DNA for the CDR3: TGTGCCAGCAGCTTAATACACCATGAAGCTTTCTTT. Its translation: CASSLIHHEAFF.

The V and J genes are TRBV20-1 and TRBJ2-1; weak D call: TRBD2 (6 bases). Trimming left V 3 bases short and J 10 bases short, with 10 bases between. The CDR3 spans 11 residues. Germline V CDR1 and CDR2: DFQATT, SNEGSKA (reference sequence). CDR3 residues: CSASNSGEQFF. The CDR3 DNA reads TGCAGTGCTAGTAATAGCGGAGAGCAGTTCTTC.

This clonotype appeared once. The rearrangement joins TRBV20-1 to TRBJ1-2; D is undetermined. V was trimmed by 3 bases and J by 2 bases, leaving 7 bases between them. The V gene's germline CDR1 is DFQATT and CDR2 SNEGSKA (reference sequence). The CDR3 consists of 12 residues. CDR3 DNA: TGCAGTGCTAGTACAGAGAACTATGGCTACACCTTC. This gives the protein CSASTENYGYTF.

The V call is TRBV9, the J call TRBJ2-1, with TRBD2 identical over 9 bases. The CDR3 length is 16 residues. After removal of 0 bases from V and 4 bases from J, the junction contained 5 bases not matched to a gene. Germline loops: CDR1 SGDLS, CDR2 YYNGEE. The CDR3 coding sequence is TGTGCCAGCAGCGTAGCGTCTAGCGGGATTTACAATGAGCAGTTCTTC. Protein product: CASSVASSGIYNEQFF.

CDR3 bases: TGCAGCGTACTTTCCCCTGAGACCACGAACACCGGGGAGCTGTTTTTT. It yields the protein CSVLSPETTNTGELFF. J is TRBJ2-2 and V is TRBV29-1, with unresolved D. Trimming pared 6 bases from V and 0 bases from J, leaving 17 bases between. This CDR3 is built from 16 residues. Looked up from germline, CDR1 is SQVTM and CDR2 is ANQGSEA.

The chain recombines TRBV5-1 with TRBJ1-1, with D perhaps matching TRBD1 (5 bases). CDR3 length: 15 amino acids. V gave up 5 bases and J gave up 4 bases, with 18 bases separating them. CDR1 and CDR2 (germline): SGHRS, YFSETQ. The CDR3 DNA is TGCGCCAGCAGTACCGAAGGGGAGAGGGGCACTGAAGCTTTCTTT. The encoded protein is CASSTEGERGTEAFF.

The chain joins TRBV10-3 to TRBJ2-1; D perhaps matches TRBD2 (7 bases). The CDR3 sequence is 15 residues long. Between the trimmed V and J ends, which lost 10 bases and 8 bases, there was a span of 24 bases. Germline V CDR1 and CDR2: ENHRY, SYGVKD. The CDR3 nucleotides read TGTGCCACCGGCAAAGGGGGGGTACTCTCCCATGAGCAGTTCTTC. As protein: CATGKGGVLSHEQFF.

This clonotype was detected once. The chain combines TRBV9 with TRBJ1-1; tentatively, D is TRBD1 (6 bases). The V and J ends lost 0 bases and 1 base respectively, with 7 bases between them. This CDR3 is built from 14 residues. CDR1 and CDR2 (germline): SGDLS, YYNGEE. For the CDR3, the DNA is TGTGCCAGCAGCGTAGAGGACAGGAACACTGAAGCTTTCTTT. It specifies CASSVEDRNTEAFF.

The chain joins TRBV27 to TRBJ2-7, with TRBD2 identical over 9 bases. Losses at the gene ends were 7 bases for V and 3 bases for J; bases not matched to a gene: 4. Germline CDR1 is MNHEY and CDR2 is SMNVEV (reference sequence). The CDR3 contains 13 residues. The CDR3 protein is CASTPAGGYEQYF. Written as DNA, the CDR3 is TGTGCCAGCACCCCAGCGGGGGGCTACGAGCAGTACTTC.

The CDR3 sequence is CASRPETGTGDPETQYF. The DNA for the CDR3 is TGTGCCAGCAGGCCCGAAACCGGGACAGGGGATCCAGAGACCCAGTACTTC. V gene TRBV6-1 combines with J gene TRBJ2-5; 10 nucleotides align to TRBD1. V shed 6 bases, J shed 4 bases, and the junction held 14 bases outside the gene matches. The length of the CDR3 is 17 residues. Germline V CDR1 and CDR2: MNHNS, SASEGT.

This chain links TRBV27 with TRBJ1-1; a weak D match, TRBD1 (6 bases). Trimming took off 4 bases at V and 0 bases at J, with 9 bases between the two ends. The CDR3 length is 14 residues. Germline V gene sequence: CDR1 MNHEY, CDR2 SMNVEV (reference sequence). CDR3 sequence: CASSSGDLNTEAFF. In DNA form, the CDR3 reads TGTGCCAGCAGTTCAGGGGACCTGAACACTGAAGCTTTCTTT.

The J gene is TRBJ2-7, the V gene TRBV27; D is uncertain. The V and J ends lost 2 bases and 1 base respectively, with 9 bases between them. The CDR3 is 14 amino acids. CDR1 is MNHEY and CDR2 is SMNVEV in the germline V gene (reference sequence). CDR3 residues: CASSLLVGSYEQYF. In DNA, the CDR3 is TGTGCCAGCAGTTTACTGGTGGGTTCCTACGAGCAGTACTTC.

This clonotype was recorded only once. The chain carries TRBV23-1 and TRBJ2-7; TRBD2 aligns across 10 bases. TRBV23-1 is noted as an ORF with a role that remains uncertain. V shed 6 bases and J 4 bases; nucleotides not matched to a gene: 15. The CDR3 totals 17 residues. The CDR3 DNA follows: TGCGCCAGCAGCCGTCAGACTAGCGGGTCCCGTCAGTACGAGCAGTACTTC. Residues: CASSRQTSGSRQYEQYF.

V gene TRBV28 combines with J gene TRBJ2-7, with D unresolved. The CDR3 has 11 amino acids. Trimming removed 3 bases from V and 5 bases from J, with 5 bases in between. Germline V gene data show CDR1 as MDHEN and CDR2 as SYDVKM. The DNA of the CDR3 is TGTGCCAGCAGTTTGATGAACGAGCAGTACTTC. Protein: CASSLMNEQYF.